The subject of this entry is one TCR beta chain. The data were obtained in a study of cytomegalovirus exposure and HLA in healthy donors. Each donor was healthy, and each was a bone marrow donor. PCR primers comprised 60 Vbeta and 13 Jbeta primers. Under the authors' procedure: About 10 million shared chains were among some 80 million unique TCR beta chains counted in a later analysis. Sequenced by immunoSEQ multiplex PCR; TCRdb stores in-frame clones only, minus some. V and J calls and clone size are as listed in that table; D and trimming were resolved from the DNA. The sample holds fewer than 70,000 clones; about four fifths are singletons and the top ten take over 1.5%. This receptor was identified in a man aged 35 to 55 in good health and CMV-seronegative. Sequences were obtained from PBMCs.

The CDR3 protein is CAWSPKTGWEQYF. Here the CDR3 DNA reads TGTGCCTGGAGCCCTAAAACGGGGTGGGAGCAGTACTTC. V is TRBV30 and J is TRBJ2-7, with D perhaps matching TRBD2 (5 bases). CDR1 and CDR2 (germline): GTSNPN, SVGIG (reference sequence). V was pared by 3 bases and J by 7 bases, with 16 bases between. The CDR3 has 13 residues.